This T cell receptor beta chain was identified in a study of cytomegalovirus exposure and HLA in healthy donors. Whole-study results and caveats: The authors assumed roughly uniform sequencing depth across donors for presence/absence analyses. In most subjects, TCR beta sequences reportedly gave accurate predictions of HLA-A and HLA-B alleles. Judged likely to be a sequencing artifact was a cluster of highly shared sequence variants.

The primer mix had 60 Vbeta and 13 Jbeta primers. TCRdb's copy holds only in-frame clones and misses some; the assay was immunoSEQ multiplex PCR. The table lists 150,000 to 200,000 clones, around four fifths of them singletons. This clone was counted between two and nine times. Its antigen remains unknown. The CDR3 totals 17 residues. Germline assignment: CDR1 LGHNA and CDR2 YSLEER. V shed 0 bases and J shed 0 bases, with 11 bases lying between them. V usage is TRBV4-3 and J usage is TRBJ2-2; no reliable D call. Sequencing was done on a sample of PBMCs. The TCR was taken from a man younger than 35 in good health and CMV-seronegative. In DNA form, the CDR3 reads TGCGCCAGCAGCCAAGATGAGGTGACCTCGAACACCGGGGAGCTGTTTTTT. This gives the protein CASSQDEVTSNTGELFF.